This T cell receptor delta chain was found in a study of γδ T cells in repeated Plasmodium falciparum infection. This clone was counted a few times. Given a much more abundant clone one base away, this may be a read error. Other DNA sequences of this sample code for an identical CDR3. Per the germline V gene, CDR1 is TSWWSYY and CDR2 is QGS. The CDR3 consists of 18 residues. TCRdb called clones from the multiplex PCR reads again using CATT. The table has about 48,000 delta-chain clones, less than 2% seen once. Vgamma9/Vdelta2+ and Vdelta2-negative gammadelta T cells were flow-sorted from PBMC for bulk sequencing.

The sequence derives from a pool of human donors (malaria-infected and uninfected, not separated). Material: gamma-delta T cells from blood. The V gene is TRDV1, the J gene TRDJ1, with 8 bases aligning to TRDD3. In DNA form, the CDR3 reads TGTGCTCTTGGGGAACCTACGTGGGGGATCCCGGGCACCGACAAACTCATCTTT. It is translated as CALGEPTWGIPGTDKLIF.